The clone carrying this TCR beta chain was observed at least ten times. Antigen specificity is unknown. These data come from a study of CD8 T cells in ankylosing spondylitis. The CDR3 is 13 amino acids. V was shortened by 0 bases and J by 5 bases, with 8 bases between the two germline ends. CDR1 is SGHRS and CDR2 is YFSETQ in the germline V gene. Broader study findings: Apparently characteristic of ankylosing spondylitis blood was a TCR beta motif (about 8 highly homologous variants).

TCRdb analysed the 5' RACE reads with MiXCR anew, one entry per CDR3 protein. The sample has a few hundred thousand distinct CDR3 sequences, roughly 17% seen once; the top ten hold under 1.2%. The chain joins TRBV5-1 to TRBJ1-2; no reliable D call. The sample taken for sequencing was blood, either unsorted or a sorted T cell fraction (not recorded which). This receptor was identified in a male donor with ankylosing spondylitis. The CDR3 loop is CASSLDDEYGYTF. For the CDR3, the DNA is TGCGCCAGCAGCTTGGACGACGAATATGGCTACACCTTC. Filled out from reference TRBV5-1 and TRBJ1-2, the complete variable domain reads KAGVTQTPRYLIKTRGQQVTLSCSPISGHRSVSWYQQTPGQGLQFLFEYFSETQRNKGNFPGRFSGRQFSNSRSEMNVSTLELGDSALYLCASSLDDEYGYTFGSGTRLTVV.